The 12 T cell receptor beta chains below were found in one sample sequenced in a study of T cell changes during pregnancy in multiple sclerosis. Only in-frame clones appear in the TCRdb table, and some are missing; sequencing was by immunoSEQ multiplex PCR. This sample yields 40,000 to 50,000 clones, of which roughly 94% are seen a single time; more than 0.25% belongs to the top ten. The sequenced sample was CD4+ T cells from peripheral blood mononuclear cells, obtained in the third trimester of pregnancy. These receptors came from a female donor with multiple sclerosis, enrolled in a pregnancy study.

The chain carries TRBV7-9 and TRBJ2-6; possibly TRBD1 for D (6 bases). V lost 5 bases to trimming and J lost 0 bases, with 17 bases between them. The CDR3 contains 18 residues. The V gene's germline CDR1 is SEHNR and CDR2 FQNEAQ (reference sequence). As DNA, the CDR3 is TGTGCCAGCAGCCCACGGACAGCTCCGGACTCTGGGGCCAACGTCCTGACTTTC. As protein: CASSPRTAPDSGANVLTF.

The chain joins TRBV28 to TRBJ1-5; D gene uncertain. This CDR3 is 13 amino acids long. Germline V gene sequence: CDR1 MDHEN, CDR2 SYDVKM. The germline V and J ends were trimmed by 2 bases and 4 bases, with 6 bases remaining between them. The CDR3 spells CASSLTLNQPQHF. Here the CDR3 DNA reads TGTGCCAGCAGTTTAACGCTAAATCAGCCCCAGCATTTT.

The chain couples TRBV28 to TRBJ2-3; 9 nucleotides match TRBD1. Germline lookup yields CDR1 MDHEN and CDR2 SYDVKM. J was trimmed by 1 base and V by 3 bases; bases with no gene match: 2. The CDR3 extends over 15 amino acids. CDR3 DNA: TGTGCCAGCAGTTTGAGGACAGGGGGCACAGATACGCAGTATTTT. Encoded protein: CASSLRTGGTDTQYF. Based on the CDR3 plus reference TRBV28 and TRBJ2-3, the full variable domain is DVKVTQSSRYLVKRTGEKVFLECVQDMDHENMFWYRQDPGLGLRLIYFSYDVKMKEKGDIPEGYSVSREKKERFSLILESASTNQTSMYLCASSLRTGGTDTQYFGPGTRLTVL.

This rearrangement joins TRBV6-5 to TRBJ2-7, with 11 bases that match TRBD2. The J segment lost 2 bases and the V segment lost 4 bases, leaving 1 base of the junction unmatched. CDR3 length equals 14 residues. Germline V CDR1 and CDR2: MNHEY, SVGAGI. The CDR3 sequence: CASSSSGGPYEQYF. CDR3 sequence (DNA): TGTGCCAGCAGTTCTAGCGGGGGGCCCTACGAGCAGTACTTC.

This chain connects TRBV7-9 to TRBJ2-1; 8 bases agree with TRBD2. The CDR3 is made up of 15 amino acids. Trimming took 5 bases from V and 4 from J; bases not matched to a gene: 7. The germline CDR1 and CDR2 sequences are SEHNR and FQNEAQ (reference sequence). CDR3 in amino acids: CASSPVIAGYNEQFF. In DNA form, the CDR3 reads TGTGCCAGCAGCCCCGTAATAGCGGGGTACAATGAGCAGTTCTTC.

This rearrangement joins TRBV11-3 to TRBJ2-2; D remains unclear. Per the germline V gene, CDR1 is SGHNT and CDR2 is YENEEA. The CDR3 loop spans 12 amino acids. V was clipped by 6 bases and J by 5 bases, with 7 bases between them. CDR3 sequence (DNA): TGTGCCAGCAGGCGAACGACCGGGGAGCTGTTTTTT. Protein product: CASRRTTGELFF.

The chain combines TRBV5-6 with TRBJ2-7; no definite D call. The CDR3 consists of 12 residues. CDR1 and CDR2 from the germline V gene are SGHDT and YYEEEE. V was clipped by 5 bases and J by 2 bases, with 8 bases between them. CDR3 residues: CASRLEPYEQYF. The DNA for the CDR3 is TGTGCCAGCAGGTTAGAACCCTACGAGCAGTACTTC.

In its sample, this clone was seen once. The chain couples TRBV9 to TRBJ2-5, with D maybe TRBD2 (6 bases). Trimming pared 3 bases from V and 4 bases from J, leaving 16 bases between. The germline CDR1 and CDR2 sequences are SGDLS and YYNGEE. The CDR3 covers 15 residues. The CDR3 region has the DNA TGTGCCAGCAGCGCCCGCGGACTAACCCTAGAGACCCAGTACTTC. This sequence encodes CASSARGLTLETQYF.

The chain combines TRBV15 with TRBJ2-2; 14 positions match TRBD2. Per germline, CDR1 LNHNV and CDR2 YYDKDF (reference sequence). This CDR3 is built from 17 residues. The V gene end was trimmed by 6 bases and the J gene end by 4 bases; junction bases not matched to a gene: 7. The CDR3 DNA reads as TGTGCCACCAGGAAAACCGGGACTAGCGGGGGCACCGGGGAGCTGTTTTTT. Its translation: CATRKTGTSGGTGELFF.

The gene calls are TRBV7-8 and TRBJ2-5, with D possibly TRBD1 on 5 matching bases. With 5 bases removed from V and 5 bases from J, the gap between germline ends came to 15 bases. Germline CDR1 is SGHVS and CDR2 is FQNEAQ. This CDR3 contains 14 residues. CDR3 amino acids: CASSPQALGETQYF. CDR3 sequence (DNA): TGTGCCAGCAGCCCACAGGCTCTAGGGGAGACCCAGTACTTC. The complete variable domain, with remaining parts taken from reference TRBV7-8 and TRBJ2-5, reads GAGVSQSPRYKVAKRGQDVALRCDPISGHVSLFWYQQALGQGPEFLTYFQNEAQLDKSGLPSDRFFAERPEGSVSTLKIQRTQQEDSAVYLCASSPQALGETQYFGPGTRLLVL.

The count of this clone is one. The chain recombines TRBV19 with TRBJ1-3; TRBD1 matches 10 bases. The germline V gene encodes CDR1 LNHDA and CDR2 SQIVND (reference sequence). V was pared by 6 bases and J by 2 bases, with 4 bases of the junction left unmatched. This CDR3 spans 15 amino acids. CDR3: CASSRGTGAGNTIYF. DNA for the CDR3: TGTGCCAGTAGCCGCGGGACAGGGGCTGGAAACACCATATATTTT.

The V call is TRBV2, the J call TRBJ2-7; no definite D call. The germline V gene has CDR1 SNHLY and CDR2 FYNNEI. V was pared by 6 bases and J by 0 bases, with 6 bases between. This CDR3 is built from 12 residues. CDR3 loop: CASRQSSYEQYF. The CDR3 DNA follows: TGTGCCAGCAGACAGAGCTCCTACGAGCAGTACTTC.